The 4 T cell receptor beta chains below were found in one sample sequenced in a study of blood T cell repertoires in COVID-19. Measured with immunoSEQ multiplex PCR; TCRdb has only the in-frame clones, and not every one. Found here are some 180,000 clones, 84% of them singletons; the top ten hold less than 15%. The source material was peripheral blood. The receptor set was obtained from a human donor in a cohort sampled during active COVID-19.

This sequence joins TRBV3-1 (or the pseudogene TRBV3-2) and TRBJ1-3, with 9 bases aligning to TRBD1. CDR1 is LGHDT, CDR2 YNNKEL, per germline (reference sequence). The V gene end was trimmed by 4 bases and the J gene end by 4 bases; junction bases not matched to a gene: 14. The CDR3 extends over 18 amino acids. CDR3 coding DNA: TGTGCCAGCAGCCCATATAATTCACAGGGGGCCCTAGGAAACACCATATATTTT. This gives the protein CASSPYNSQGALGNTIYF.

This clone was seen a few times. The chain recombines TRBV19 with TRBJ2-7; perhaps TRBD2 as D (6 bases). Germline V gives CDR1 LNHDA, CDR2 SQIVND (reference sequence). This CDR3 contains 14 residues. V gave up 1 base and J gave up 2 bases, with 9 bases separating them. CDR3 sequence (DNA): TGTGCCAGTAGTATAGGTAGCGGACCCTACGAGCAGTACTTC. This encodes CASSIGSGPYEQYF.

This clone was observed many times. V is TRBV11-2 and J is TRBJ2-1; D possibly corresponds to TRBD2 (6 bases). V lost 5 bases and J lost 2, with 16 bases in between. This CDR3 contains 16 residues. Germline V gene data show CDR1 as SGHAT and CDR2 as FQNNGV. In DNA, the CDR3 is TGTGCCAGCAGCAAAAGGAATCTAGCGACCTACAATGAGCAGTTCTTC. This codes for CASSKRNLATYNEQFF.

This chain joins TRBV27 and TRBJ2-7; 8 nucleotides agree with TRBD1. V was pared by 8 bases and J by 4 bases, with 7 bases of the junction left unmatched. This CDR3 has 13 amino acids. In germline, CDR1 is MNHEY, CDR2 SMNVEV (reference sequence). CDR3 region: CASARGLSYEQYF. As DNA, the CDR3 is TGTGCCAGCGCCAGGGGGCTGTCGTACGAGCAGTACTTC.